The rows below give T cell receptor beta chains drawn from one sample of a study of regulatory T cells in long-lasting Graves disease. TCRdb re-called the multiplex PCR reads through MiXCR, storing one row per CDR3 protein. The sample records around 460,000 distinct CDR3 sequences, about 22% being singletons. The sequencing used peripheral blood mononuclear cells (PBMCs), collected when the disease was refractory, from a patient treated with antithyroid drugs. The receptors originated from a female donor with Graves disease. Both conserved end residues are part of each CDR3. The order of the fields is CDR3 protein, CDR3 DNA, V gene, D gene, CDR3 length, J gene, clone size. The D gene is left open where the match is weak. Clone size, where shown, is once, few, many, or a class for clones that have expanded.

CDR3 protein: CASSWALSYEQYF; CDR3 DNA: TGTGCCAGCAGCTGGGCCCTCTCCTACGAGCAGTACTTC; V gene: TRBV13; D gene: -; CDR3 length: 13; J gene: TRBJ2-7; clone size: many
CDR3 protein: CASSASDSNSPLHF; CDR3 DNA: TGTGCCAGCAGTGCTTCGGACAGTAATTCACCCCTCCACTTT; V gene: TRBV3-1; D gene: -; CDR3 length: 14; J gene: TRBJ1-6; clone size: few
CDR3 protein: CSARELEQETQYF; CDR3 DNA: TGCAGTGCTAGGGAACTGGAACAAGAGACCCAGTACTTC; V gene: TRBV20-1; D gene: -; CDR3 length: 13; J gene: TRBJ2-5; clone size: -
CDR3 protein: CASSLSRAEVDGYTF; CDR3 DNA: TGTGCCAGCAGTTTATCTAGGGCCGAGGTGGATGGCTACACCTTC; V gene: TRBV27; D gene: -; CDR3 length: 15; J gene: TRBJ1-2; clone size: -
CDR3 protein: CASSLTGGGVGLWKETQYF; CDR3 DNA: TGTGCCAGCAGCTTAACGGGCGGGGGAGTCGGCCTATGGAAAGAGACCCAGTACTTC; V gene: TRBV7-2; D gene: TRBD2; CDR3 length: 19; J gene: TRBJ2-5; clone size: few
CDR3 protein: CASSQLTVSRYTF; CDR3 DNA: TGCGCCAGCAGCCAACTGACCGTCAGCCGCTACACCTTC; V gene: TRBV4-1; D gene: -; CDR3 length: 13; J gene: TRBJ1-2; clone size: -
CDR3 protein: CSASRAGQGAVEQYF; CDR3 DNA: TGCAGTGCTAGCCGGGCGGGACAGGGGGCTGTCGAGCAGTACTTC; V gene: TRBV20-1; D gene: TRBD1; CDR3 length: 15; J gene: TRBJ2-7; clone size: -
CDR3 protein: CASSRYNGEAFF; CDR3 DNA: TGTGCCAGCAGCAGGTATAATGGTGAAGCTTTCTTT; V gene: TRBV7-2; D gene: -; CDR3 length: 12; J gene: TRBJ1-1; clone size: few
CDR3 protein: CASSPGTGATNQPQHF; CDR3 DNA: TGTGCCAGCAGTCCTGGGACAGGGGCGACGAATCAGCCCCAGCATTTT; V gene: TRBV12-3/TRBV12-4; D gene: TRBD1; CDR3 length: 16; J gene: TRBJ1-5; clone size: many
CDR3 protein: CASSQEGVSPLHF; CDR3 DNA: TGTGCCAGCAGCCAAGAGGGGGTTTCACCCCTCCACTTT; V gene: TRBV3-1; D gene: -; CDR3 length: 13; J gene: TRBJ1-6; clone size: many